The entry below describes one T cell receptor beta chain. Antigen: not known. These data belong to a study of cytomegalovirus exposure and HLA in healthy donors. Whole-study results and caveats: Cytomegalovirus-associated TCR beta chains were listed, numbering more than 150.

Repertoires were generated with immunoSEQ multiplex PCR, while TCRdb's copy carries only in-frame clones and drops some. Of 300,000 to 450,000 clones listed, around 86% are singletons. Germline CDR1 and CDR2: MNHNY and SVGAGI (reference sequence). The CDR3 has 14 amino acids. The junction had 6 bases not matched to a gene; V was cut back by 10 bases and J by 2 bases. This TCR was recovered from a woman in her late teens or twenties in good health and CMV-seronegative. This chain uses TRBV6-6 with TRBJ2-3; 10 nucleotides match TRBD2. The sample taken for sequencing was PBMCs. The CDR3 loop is CATRTSGNTDTQYF. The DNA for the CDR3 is TGTGCCACCAGGACTAGCGGAAACACAGATACGCAGTATTTT.